This T cell receptor beta chain was observed in a study of blood T cell repertoires in COVID-19. Study at large: COVID-19 samples collected from the United States, Italy and Spain covered acute and convalescent phases. PBMCs, B-cell-depleted T cells, or T cells provided the cDNA or gDNA that made up the material.

In the source study's methods: Estimation of nucleated cell counts relied on the amplification of reference gene primers. Assay: immunoSEQ multiplex PCR; the TCRdb copy retains only in-frame clones and omits some. V and J calls and clone size are given by that table; D and trimming were obtained from the DNA. In the table there are fewer than 250,000 clones, roughly 81% of which are singletons. The germline gives CDR1 WSHSY, CDR2 SAAADI. V lost 6 bases and J 8 bases, leaving 7 bases between the germline ends. This CDR3 region has 11 residues. The source material was peripheral blood. This clonotype was sampled from a man aged 50-59 years with acute or convalescent COVID-19. The J gene is TRBJ2-2, the V gene TRBV10-2, with a tentative D call TRBD1 (5 bases). The CDR3 nucleotides are TGCGCCAGCAGGGGGCCAGGGGAGCTGTTTTTT. Protein product: CASRGPGELFF.